This T cell receptor beta chain was observed in a study of blood T cell repertoires in COVID-19. About the research overall: Italy, Spain and the United States were the sources of the convalescent and acute COVID-19 samples. T cells, B-cell-depleted T cells, or PBMCs supplied cDNA or gDNA.

Under the authors' procedure: Amplification with reference gene primers provided the estimates of nucleated cell counts. Assay: immunoSEQ multiplex PCR; the TCRdb copy retains only in-frame clones and omits some. V and J calls and clone size are copied from that table; D and trimming were computed from the DNA. The data contain about 150,000 clones, roughly 80% of them singletons. CDR1 is SGHRS, CDR2 YFSETQ, per germline. The V and J ends lost 1 base and 4 bases respectively, with 14 bases between them. The CDR3 length is 16 residues. Sequences were obtained from peripheral blood. This receptor was taken from a man between 65 and 79 years old with active or convalescent COVID-19. This chain joins TRBV5-1 and TRBJ2-2, with a tentative D call TRBD2 (6 bases). The DNA for the CDR3 is TGCGCCAGCAGCTTGCCCCCGGGACTCTTCACCGGGGAGCTGTTTTTT. Translating gives CASSLPPGLFTGELFF.